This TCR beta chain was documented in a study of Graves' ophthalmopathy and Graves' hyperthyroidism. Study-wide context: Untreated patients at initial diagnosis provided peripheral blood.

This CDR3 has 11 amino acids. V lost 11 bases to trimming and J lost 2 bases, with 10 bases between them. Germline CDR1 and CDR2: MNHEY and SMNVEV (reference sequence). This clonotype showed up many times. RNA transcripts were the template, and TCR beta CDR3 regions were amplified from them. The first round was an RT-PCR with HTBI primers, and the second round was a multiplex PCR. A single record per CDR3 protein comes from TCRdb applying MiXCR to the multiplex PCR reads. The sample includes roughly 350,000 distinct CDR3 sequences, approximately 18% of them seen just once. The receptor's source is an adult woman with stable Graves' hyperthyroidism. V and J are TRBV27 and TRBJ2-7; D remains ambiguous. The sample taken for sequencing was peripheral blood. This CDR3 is CAQHLPYEQYF. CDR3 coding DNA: TGTGCCCAACATTTGCCCTACGAGCAGTACTTC.